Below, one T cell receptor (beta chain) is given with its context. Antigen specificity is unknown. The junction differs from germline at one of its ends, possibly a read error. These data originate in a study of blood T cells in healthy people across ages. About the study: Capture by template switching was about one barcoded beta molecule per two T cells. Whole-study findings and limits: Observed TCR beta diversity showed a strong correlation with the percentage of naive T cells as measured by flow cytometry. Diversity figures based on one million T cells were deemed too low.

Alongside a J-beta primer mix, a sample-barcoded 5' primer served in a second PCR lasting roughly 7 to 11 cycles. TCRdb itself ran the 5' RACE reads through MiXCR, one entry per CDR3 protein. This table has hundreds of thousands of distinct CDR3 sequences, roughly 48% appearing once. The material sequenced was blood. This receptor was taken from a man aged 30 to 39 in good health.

As DNA, the CDR3 is TGCGCCAGCAGCTTGGGGATCGTGGGCAGGGCGGAGAATTCACCCCCCCACTTT. Amino acid sequence: CASSLGIVGRAENSPPHF. The rearrangement joins TRBV5-1 to TRBJ1-6; weak D call: TRBD1 (5 bases). Germline values: CDR1 SGHRS, CDR2 YFSETQ. This CDR3 comprises 18 residues.